A single sample is the source of the 18 T cell receptor beta chains below, sequenced in a study of T cells after somatic rescue of genetic block. Sequencing was performed with immunoSEQ multiplex PCR; in TCRdb, only in-frame clones are kept and a portion is missing. The sample consists of 85,000 to 90,000 clones, 85% to 90% of them appearing once. The sequenced material came from peripheral blood mononuclear cells (PBMCs). The receptors were gathered from a woman aged 18-35 years.

The chain carries TRBV5-1 and TRBJ2-3, with D possibly matching TRBD1 (6 bases). The CDR3 contains 14 residues. V lost 2 bases to trimming and J lost 2 bases, with 9 bases between them. CDR1 is SGHRS and CDR2 is YFSETQ in the germline V gene. The CDR3 region is CASSFGTTTDTQYF. CDR3 nucleotides: TGCGCCAGCAGCTTCGGGACAACCACAGATACGCAGTATTTT.

The chain links TRBV30 to TRBJ2-7; the D gene is possibly TRBD2 (5 bases). Trimming removed 2 bases at V and 3 bases at J, with 17 bases between. The germline CDR1 and CDR2 sequences are GTSNPN and SVGIG (reference sequence). This CDR3 is built from 15 residues. CDR3 in DNA: TGTGCCTGGAGTAGGGTCGGGGTGTCCTACTACGAGCAGTACTTC. Translated: CAWSRVGVSYYEQYF.

The chain couples TRBV28 to TRBJ2-7, with D possibly TRBD1 on 6 matching bases. CDR3 length: 16 amino acids. Germline loops: CDR1 MDHEN, CDR2 SYDVKM. The V end lost 5 bases, the J end lost 2 bases, and 19 bases lay between the germline ends. The CDR3 DNA is TGTGCCAGCAGTGCAAACCCAGGGACACCAGCCTACGAGCAGTACTTC. This encodes CASSANPGTPAYEQYF.

This chain links TRBV27 with TRBJ2-7, with TRBD2 matching 7 bases. Trimming removed 3 bases from V and 1 base from J; junction bases left unmatched: 12. CDR1 and CDR2 from the germline V gene are MNHEY and SMNVEV (reference sequence). The CDR3 totals 17 residues. DNA of the CDR3: TGTGCCAGCAGTTTTGACCCTGCGGGAGCTCAATCCTACGAGCAGTACTTC. It codes for CASSFDPAGAQSYEQYF.

The chain carries TRBV27 and TRBJ2-5; the match to TRBD1 covers 7 bases. Germline V gene lookup returns CDR1 MNHEY and CDR2 SMNVEV (reference sequence). The CDR3 sequence is 15 residues long. The ends lost 2 bases at V and 6 bases at J; junction bases unmatched: 9. The CDR3 DNA reads TGTGCCAGCAGTTTAAAGACAGGGTTCCAGCAGACCCAGTACTTC. It codes for CASSLKTGFQQTQYF.

V is TRBV5-1 and J is TRBJ2-7; D remains ambiguous. V lost 4 bases and J 0 bases, leaving 14 bases between the germline ends. CDR3 size: 15 residues. The germline V gene has CDR1 SGHRS and CDR2 YFSETQ. CDR3 DNA: TGCGCCAGCAGCAAGCGATTAGCACACTCCTACGAGCAGTACTTC. The encoded protein is CASSKRLAHSYEQYF.

The chain joins TRBV9 to TRBJ1-4; 8 bases agree with TRBD1. This CDR3 is built from 15 residues. CDR1 SGDLS and CDR2 YYNGEE come from the germline V gene. V lost 0 bases and J lost 7; bases outside the gene matches: 5. The CDR3 sequence: CASSVGTGFGEKLFF. For the CDR3, the DNA is TGTGCCAGCAGCGTAGGGACAGGGTTTGGTGAAAAACTGTTTTTT.

This clone has only one observation. The chain links TRBV7-2 to TRBJ2-7; D is possibly TRBD2 (5 bases). The CDR3 covers 14 residues. CDR1 SGHTA and CDR2 FQGNSA come from the germline V gene. With 1 base removed from V and 3 bases from J, the gap between germline ends came to 10 bases. The CDR3 nucleotides are TGTGCCAGCAGCTTAGGTGGGAGAAACTACGAGCAGTACTTC. Translating gives CASSLGGRNYEQYF.

The chain combines TRBV5-1 with TRBJ1-2; D is unclear. Germline V CDR1 and CDR2: SGHRS, YFSETQ. Trimming removed 0 bases at V and 8 bases at J, with 14 bases between. This CDR3 has 14 residues. The CDR3, as DNA: TGCGCCAGCAGCTTGGGGTACGGGAAGGGAGGCTACACCTTC. The encoded protein is CASSLGYGKGGYTF.

V gene TRBV10-3 combines with J gene TRBJ1-1; D remains unclear. The CDR3 loop spans 13 amino acids. Germline lookup yields CDR1 ENHRY and CDR2 SYGVKD. Between the trimmed V and J ends, which lost 2 bases and 0 bases, there was a span of 4 bases. CDR3 nucleotide sequence: TGTGCCATCAGTGAGAAGGTGAACACTGAAGCTTTCTTT. Its protein is CAISEKVNTEAFF.

The rearrangement links TRBV2 to TRBJ2-3, with a weak D call TRBD2 (5 bases). Germline loops: CDR1 SNHLY, CDR2 FYNNEI. The CDR3 contains 11 residues. Trimming stripped 10 bases from V and 6 bases from J, with 11 bases between. The CDR3, as DNA: TGTGCCACCCGCTTAGCGGATACGCAGTATTTT. Protein: CATRLADTQYF.

Only a few counts were recorded for this clone. V is TRBV7-9 and J is TRBJ1-2; 9 bases line up with TRBD1. This CDR3 region has 13 residues. Trimming cost V 5 bases and J 4 bases; bases outside gene matches: 2. Germline V gives CDR1 SEHNR, CDR2 FQNEAQ (reference sequence). The CDR3: CASSEGQGYGYTF. The CDR3 DNA reads as TGTGCCAGCAGCGAGGGACAGGGCTATGGCTACACCTTC. The full variable domain, with the rest looked up from reference TRBV7-9 and TRBJ1-2, is DTGVSQNPRHKITKRGQNVTFRCDPISEHNRLYWYRQTLGQGPEFLTYFQNEAQLEKSRLLSDRFSAERPKGSFSTLEIQRTEQGDSAMYLCASSEGQGYGYTFGSGTRLTVV.

V usage is TRBV29-1 and J usage is TRBJ2-5, with D possibly matching TRBD2 (6 bases). Trimming left V 6 bases short and J 4 bases short, with 12 bases between. Germline loops: CDR1 SQVTM, CDR2 ANQGSEA. The CDR3 has 12 residues. The CDR3 DNA reads TGCAGCGTGGGAGAGGGAGGAGAGACCCAGTACTTC. Protein: CSVGEGGETQYF.

This chain connects TRBV18 to TRBJ1-1; 7 nucleotides agree with TRBD1. Germline V gene sequence: CDR1 KGHSH, CDR2 LQKENI. The CDR3 loop spans 13 amino acids. Trimming at V came to 4 bases and at J to 4 bases, leaving 3 bases not matched to a gene. The CDR3 reads CASSQGASTEAFF. The CDR3 DNA follows: TGTGCCAGCTCACAGGGGGCGAGCACTGAAGCTTTCTTT.

CDR3 protein: CASSPGLVLEYEQYF. The DNA for the CDR3 is TGCGCCAGCAGCCCTGGACTAGTGTTGGAGTACGAGCAGTACTTC. The gene calls are TRBV5-1 and TRBJ2-7, with TRBD2 matching 7 bases. The CDR3 length is 15 residues. J lost 4 bases, V lost 4 bases, and 11 bases had no gene match. The germline CDR1 and CDR2 sequences are SGHRS and YFSETQ.

This clone showed up just once. The J gene is TRBJ2-1, the V gene TRBV11-3; 10 bases match TRBD2. This CDR3 contains 16 residues. V lost 1 base, J lost 7 bases, and 7 bases stayed unmatched. CDR1 is SGHNT and CDR2 is YENEEA in the germline V gene. CDR3 region: CASSLALAGVGNEQFF. As DNA, the CDR3 is TGTGCCAGCAGCTTAGCGCTAGCGGGAGTGGGGAATGAGCAGTTCTTC.

The chain combines TRBV12-5 with TRBJ2-2; D ambiguous. The V end was cut by 3 bases, the J end by 1 base, with 6 bases between. This CDR3 is 14 amino acids long. Germline V gene data show CDR1 as LGHNT and CDR2 as FRNRAP. DNA of the CDR3: TGTGCTAGTGGTTTAGGGCTGAACACCGGGGAGCTGTTTTTT. It is translated as CASGLGLNTGELFF. Complete variable domain (other parts from reference TRBV12-5 and TRBJ2-2): DARVTQTPRHKVTEMGQEVTMRCQPILGHNTVFWYRQTMMQGLELLAYFRNRAPLDDSGMPKDRFSAEMPDATLATLKIQPSEPRDSAVYFCASGLGLNTGELFFGEGSRLTVL.

The chain joins TRBV12-5 to TRBJ2-1; TRBD1 or TRBD2 may be the D gene (6 bases each). Per the germline V gene, CDR1 is LGHNT and CDR2 is FRNRAP. Trimming cost V 4 bases and J 0 bases, with 16 bases left between them. The CDR3 loop spans 17 amino acids. The DNA for the CDR3 is TGTGCTAGTGGTTATGCCCTAGGGGGGAGCTCCTACAATGAGCAGTTCTTC. Residues: CASGYALGGSSYNEQFF.